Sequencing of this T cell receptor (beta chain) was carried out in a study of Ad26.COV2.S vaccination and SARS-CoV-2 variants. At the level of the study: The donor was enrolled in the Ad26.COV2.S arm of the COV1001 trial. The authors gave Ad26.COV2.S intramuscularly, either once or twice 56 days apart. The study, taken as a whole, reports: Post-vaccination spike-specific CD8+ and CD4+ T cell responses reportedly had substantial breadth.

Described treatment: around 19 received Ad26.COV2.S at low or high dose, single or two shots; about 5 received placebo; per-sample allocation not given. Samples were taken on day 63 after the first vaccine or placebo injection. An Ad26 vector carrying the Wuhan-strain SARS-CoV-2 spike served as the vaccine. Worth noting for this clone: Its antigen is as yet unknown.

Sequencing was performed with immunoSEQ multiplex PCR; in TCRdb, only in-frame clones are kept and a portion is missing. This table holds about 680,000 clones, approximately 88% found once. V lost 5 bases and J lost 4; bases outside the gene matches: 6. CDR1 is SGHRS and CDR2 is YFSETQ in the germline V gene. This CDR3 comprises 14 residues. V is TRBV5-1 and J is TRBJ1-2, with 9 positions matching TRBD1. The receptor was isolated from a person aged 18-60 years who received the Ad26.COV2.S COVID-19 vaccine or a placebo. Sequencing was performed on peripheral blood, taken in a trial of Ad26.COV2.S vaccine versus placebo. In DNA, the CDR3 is TGCGCCAGCAGGAGGACAGGGGAGTCCTATGGCTACACCTTC. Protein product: CASRRTGESYGYTF. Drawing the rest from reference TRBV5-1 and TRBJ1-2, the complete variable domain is KAGVTQTPRYLIKTRGQQVTLSCSPISGHRSVSWYQQTPGQGLQFLFEYFSETQRNKGNFPGRFSGRQFSNSRSEMNVSTLELGDSALYLCASRRTGESYGYTFGSGTRLTVV.